This TCR beta chain was sequenced during a study of T cells expressing NK-cell markers. Study as a whole: Sorted CD3+CD56+NKG2C+, CD3+CD56+NKG2C- and CD3+CD56-NKG2C+ T cells provided the TCR beta repertoires. The eight sequenced donors comprised seven who were HCMV-seropositive and one who was seronegative.

The authors generated TCR beta cDNA through 5'RACE template switching with UMIs. TCRdb re-called the 5' RACE reads and catalogs CDR3 proteins one per entry, DNA excluded. The table counts 350,000 to 400,000 distinct CDR3 sequences; 9.5% to 12% lies in the top ten. A remark on this clonotype: Antigen: not known.

The study's findings and limits: Top CD8+ clonotypes included the dominant CD3+CD56+NKG2C+ clonotypes in six donors.

Per the germline V gene, CDR1 is MNHEY and CDR2 is SVGAGI. The CDR3 is made up of 14 amino acids. V gene TRBV6-5 combines with J gene TRBJ2-1; with no DNA, the TCRdb D assignment of TRBD2 cannot be verified. The sample comprised blood T cells: a sorted CD56 or NKG2C T cell subset, CD4+ or CD8+ T cells, or bulk PBMC T cells (not recorded which). The sequence was collected from a woman aged 45-59 years in good health. CDR3 loop: CASSRKAGRNEQFF.